This T cell receptor beta chain appears in the sequencing data of a study of cytotoxic CD8 clonotypes in ibrutinib-treated CLL. Assay: immunoSEQ multiplex PCR; the TCRdb copy retains only in-frame clones and omits some. The sample shows roughly 330,000 clones, 67% of them seen only once. The CDR3 is 13 residues long. V was shortened by 7 bases and J by 3 bases, with 14 bases between the two germline ends. The V gene's germline CDR1 is SGHRS and CDR2 YFSETQ. The V gene is TRBV5-1, the J gene TRBJ2-7; the D gene is possibly TRBD2 (6 bases). Sequences were derived from PBMCs, sampled after 36 months of ibrutinib treatment. The TCR sequence derives from a human donor with chronic lymphocytic leukemia. The CDR3, as DNA: TGCGCCAGCGAGGGCCTCGGGGGCTACGAGCAGTACTTC. The encoded protein is CASEGLGGYEQYF. The full variable domain, in which reference TRBV5-1 and TRBJ2-7 provide the parts outside the CDR3, is KAGVTQTPRYLIKTRGQQVTLSCSPISGHRSVSWYQQTPGQGLQFLFEYFSETQRNKGNFPGRFSGRQFSNSRSEMNVSTLELGDSALYLCASEGLGGYEQYFGPGTRLTVT.